This TCR beta chain was sequenced during a study of cytomegalovirus exposure and HLA in healthy donors. Broader study findings: Indistinguishable V segments such as TRBV6-2 and TRBV6-3 were excluded. Several of the most significant clusters appeared, in a later analysis, to be linked to common viral pathogens. Overall, roughly 150 TCR beta chains were annotated as cytomegalovirus-associated. It has been reported that TCR beta sequences accurately predicted the HLA-A and HLA-B alleles of most subjects.

This clone was found a few times. The antigen is undetermined. PCR employed 60 Vbeta and 13 Jbeta primers. TCRdb's table, derived via immunoSEQ multiplex PCR, lists solely in-frame clones and lacks some. The sample comprises 150,000 to 200,000 clones, roughly 90% of which are singletons, and about 1.1% rests with the top ten. This CDR3 comprises 14 residues. V was clipped by 4 bases and J by 4 bases, with 13 bases between them. Germline V gene lookup returns CDR1 MGHRA and CDR2 YSYEKL. Input material: PBMCs. The TCR sequence derives from a boy between 2 and 10 years old in good health and CMV-seronegative. This chain links TRBV4-1 with TRBJ1-1, with D possibly matching TRBD1 (6 bases). The CDR3 DNA reads TGCGCCAGCAGCCCCCCAGGGGCGGGCACTGAAGCTTTCTTT. This encodes CASSPPGAGTEAFF.